This TCR beta chain was captured in a study of OX40 agonist ivuxolimab in advanced cancers. Across the whole study: Allowance was made for prior anti-PD-1, anti-PD-L1 or anti-CTLA-4 therapy, and about 44% had some.

Libraries were prepared by immunoSEQ multiplex PCR; TCRdb keeps only in-frame clonotypes and omits some of them. The sample carries 70,000 to 80,000 clones, 85% to 90% recorded once. Trimming took off 6 bases at V and 6 bases at J, with 15 bases between the two ends. The CDR3 length is 15 residues. CDR1 and CDR2 (germline): MNHEY, SVGAGI. The receptor comes from an adult with an advanced solid tumor such as melanoma, head and neck, liver or kidney cancer. V usage is TRBV6-5 and J usage is TRBJ1-6; D not certain. Here the sequenced sample was CD4+ or CD8+ T cells sorted from blood, taken in a trial of the OX40 agonist ivuxolimab. CDR3 sequence (DNA): TGTGCCAGCAGCCAACAACCGGACGCTAATTCACCCCTCCACTTT. This codes for CASSQQPDANSPLHF.